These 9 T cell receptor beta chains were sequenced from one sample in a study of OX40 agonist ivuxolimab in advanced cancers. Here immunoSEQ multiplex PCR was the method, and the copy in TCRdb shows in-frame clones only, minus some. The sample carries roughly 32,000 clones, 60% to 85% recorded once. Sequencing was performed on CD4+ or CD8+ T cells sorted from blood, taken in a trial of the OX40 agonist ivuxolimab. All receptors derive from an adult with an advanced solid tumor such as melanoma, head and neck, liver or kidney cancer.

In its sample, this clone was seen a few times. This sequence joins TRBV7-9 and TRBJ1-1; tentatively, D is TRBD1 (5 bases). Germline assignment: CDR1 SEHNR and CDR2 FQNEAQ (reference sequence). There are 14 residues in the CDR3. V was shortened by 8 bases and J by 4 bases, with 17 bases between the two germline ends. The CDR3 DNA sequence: TGTGCCAGCTTGATCGGGGGGTTTAGCACTGAAGCTTTCTTT. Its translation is CASLIGGFSTEAFF.

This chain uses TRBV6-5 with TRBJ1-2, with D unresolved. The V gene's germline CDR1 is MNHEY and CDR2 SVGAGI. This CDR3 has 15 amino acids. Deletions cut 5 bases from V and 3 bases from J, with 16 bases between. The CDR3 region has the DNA TGTGCCAGCAGTCTGACGTACAGAGCTCACTATGGCTACACCTTC. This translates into CASSLTYRAHYGYTF.

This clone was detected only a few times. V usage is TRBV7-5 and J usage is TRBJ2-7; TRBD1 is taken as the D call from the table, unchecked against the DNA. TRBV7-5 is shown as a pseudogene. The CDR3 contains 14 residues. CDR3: CARTHGTGVNEQYF. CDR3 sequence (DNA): TGTGCCAGAACCCACGGGACAGGGGTTAACGAGCAGTACTTC.

The CDR3 loop is CASSFVKLGSKGSEQYF. The DNA of the CDR3 is TGTGCCAGCAGCTTCGTAAAATTAGGGTCAAAGGGGTCCGAGCAGTACTTC. The gene calls are TRBV5-8 and TRBJ2-7, with D possibly TRBD1 on 5 matching bases. V was shortened by 2 bases and J by 6 bases, with 24 bases between the two germline ends. Germline V gives CDR1 SGHTS, CDR2 YDEGEE. The CDR3 runs to 17 residues.

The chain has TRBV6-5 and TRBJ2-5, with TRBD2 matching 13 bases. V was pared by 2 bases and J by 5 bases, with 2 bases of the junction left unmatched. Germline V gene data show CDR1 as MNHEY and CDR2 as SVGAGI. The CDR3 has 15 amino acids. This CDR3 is CASSYGTSGVETQYF. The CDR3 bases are TGTGCCAGCAGTTACGGGACTAGCGGGGTGGAGACCCAGTACTTC.

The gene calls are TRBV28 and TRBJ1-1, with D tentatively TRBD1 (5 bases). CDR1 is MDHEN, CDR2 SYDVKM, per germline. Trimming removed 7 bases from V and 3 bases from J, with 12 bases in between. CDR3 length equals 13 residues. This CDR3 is CASTGEGYTEAFF. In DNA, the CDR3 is TGTGCCAGCACGGGGGAGGGGTACACTGAAGCTTTCTTT. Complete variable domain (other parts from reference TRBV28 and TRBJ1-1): DVKVTQSSRYLVKRTGEKVFLECVQDMDHENMFWYRQDPGLGLRLIYFSYDVKMKEKGDIPEGYSVSREKKERFSLILESASTNQTSMYLCASTGEGYTEAFFGQGTRLTVV.

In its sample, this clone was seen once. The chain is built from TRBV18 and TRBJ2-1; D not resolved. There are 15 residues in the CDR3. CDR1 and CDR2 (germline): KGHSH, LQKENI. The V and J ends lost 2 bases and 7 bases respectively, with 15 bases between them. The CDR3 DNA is TGTGCCAGCTCACCAGGCGCTAGTCTACGGAATGAGCAGTTCTTC. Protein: CASSPGASLRNEQFF. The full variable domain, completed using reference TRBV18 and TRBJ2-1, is NAGVMQNPRHLVRRRGQEARLRCSPMKGHSHVYWYRQLPEEGLKFMVYLQKENIIDESGMPKERFSAEFPKEGPSILRIQQVVRGDSAAYFCASSPGASLRNEQFFGPGTRLTVL.

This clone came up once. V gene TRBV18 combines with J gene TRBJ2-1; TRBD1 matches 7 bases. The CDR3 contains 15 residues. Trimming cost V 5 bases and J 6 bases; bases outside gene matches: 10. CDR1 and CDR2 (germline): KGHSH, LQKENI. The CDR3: CASSTTGVTLNEQFF. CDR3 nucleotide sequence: TGTGCCAGCTCAACTACAGGGGTAACCCTCAATGAGCAGTTCTTC.

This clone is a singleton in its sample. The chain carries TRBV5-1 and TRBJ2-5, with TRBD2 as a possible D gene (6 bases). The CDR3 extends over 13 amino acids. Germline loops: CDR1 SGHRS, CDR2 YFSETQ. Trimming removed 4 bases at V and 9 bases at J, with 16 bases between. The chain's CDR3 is CASSAGLTAAQYF. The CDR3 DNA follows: TGCGCCAGCAGCGCGGGACTGACAGCGGCCCAGTACTTC.